This TCR beta chain was captured by sequencing in a study of cytomegalovirus exposure and HLA in healthy donors. This clone appeared a single time. This CDR3 region has 16 residues. CDR1 and CDR2 (germline): SGHRS, YFSETQ. With 4 bases clipped from V and 0 bases from J, the junction kept 5 bases outside the gene matches. It was with 60 Vbeta and 13 Jbeta primers that the PCR ran. In the source study's methods: Around 9.9 million shared chains were among the about 80 million unique TCR beta chains that a later analysis counted. Only in-frame clones appear in the TCRdb table, and some are missing; sequencing was by immunoSEQ multiplex PCR. The DNA gave D and trimming, while V, J and clone size come from that table. The sample holds around 110,000 clones, around 71% seen once.

The V call is TRBV5-1, the J call TRBJ1-3; 9 bases line up with TRBD1. The receptor was derived from a boy under 18 in good health and CMV-seronegative. Sequencing was performed on PBMCs. The CDR3: CASSTPGQGSGNTIYF. The CDR3 region has the DNA TGCGCCAGCAGCACGCCGGGACAGGGCTCTGGAAACACCATATATTTT.